Shown below are 17 T cell receptor beta chains from a single sample sequenced in a study of CD8+CD57+ T cells in acquired aplastic anemia. Genomic DNA provided the template from which TCR beta VDJ and CDR3 profiles were obtained. TCRdb re-analysed the reads in MiXCR, keeping a single row per CDR3 protein. The repertoire holds tens of thousands of distinct CDR3 sequences, around 80% seen once, with 22% in the top ten. Sequencing was performed on sorted CD4+, CD8+, or CD8+CD57+ T cells (not recorded which) from PBMCs. The receptor source for this set is a human donor in good health, serving as a control.

The J gene is TRBJ1-1, the V gene TRBV10-3; D remains unclear. The length of the CDR3 is 13 residues. In germline, CDR1 is ENHRY, CDR2 SYGVKD. The V gene lost 8 bases and the J gene lost 8 bases, with 18 bases spanning the gap. The CDR3 here is CAIRLPGLQEAFF. For the CDR3, the DNA is TGTGCCATCCGTCTCCCTGGGTTGCAGGAAGCTTTCTTT.

The V and J genes are TRBV15 and TRBJ2-1; D perhaps matches TRBD1 (5 bases). From germline, CDR1 is LNHNV and CDR2 YYDKDF (reference sequence). The V and J ends lost 3 bases and 13 bases respectively, with 22 bases between them. The CDR3 has 15 amino acids. This CDR3 reads CATSRSSEGASFQFF. For the CDR3, the DNA is TGTGCCACCAGCAGGTCCTCTGAAGGGGCTAGTTTTCAGTTCTTC.

CDR3 sequence: CATSSGPREQYF. In nucleotides, the CDR3 is TGTGCCACCAGTAGTGGGCCCCGGGAGCAGTACTTC. The chain uses TRBV24-1 and TRBJ2-7; D remains unclear. V shed 6 bases and J shed 7 bases, with 12 bases lying between them. The CDR3 is 12 amino acids. CDR1 and CDR2 (germline): KGHDR, SFDVKD.

The V gene is TRBV9, the J gene TRBJ1-6; tentative D call: TRBD1 (6 bases). V was clipped by 2 bases and J by 6 bases, with 12 bases between them. The CDR3 runs 15 residues. Germline lookup yields CDR1 SGDLS and CDR2 YYNGEE. CDR3 DNA: TGTGCCAGCAGCGTGGGTGGACAGCCTAATTCACCCCTCCACTTT. Translated: CASSVGGQPNSPLHF.

This sequence joins TRBV2 and TRBJ1-1, with a possible D match to TRBD1 (6 bases). Germline V gene sequence: CDR1 SNHLY, CDR2 FYNNEI. This CDR3 is built from 14 residues. V gave up 1 base and J gave up 4 bases, with 10 bases separating them. The CDR3 bases are TGTGCCAGCAGTGAAGACAGGGTCGCCACTGAAGCTTTCTTT. Protein sequence: CASSEDRVATEAFF.

Sample share makes this clonotype medium-sized. The CDR3 DNA sequence: TGTGCCAGCAGTTTGGCGTCTTTGTCGGATACGCAGTATTTT. It encodes CASSLASLSDTQYF. The chain has TRBV12-3 or TRBV12-4 and TRBJ2-3; D is ambiguous. Between the trimmed V and J ends, which lost 3 bases and 6 bases, there was a span of 13 bases. The CDR3 totals 14 residues.

In this sample, this clonotype turned up a few times. V gene TRBV29-1 combines with J gene TRBJ2-7; no reliable D call. V dropped 2 bases and J dropped 3 bases, with 11 bases sitting between them. Germline V gene data show CDR1 as SQVTM and CDR2 as ANQGSEA. The CDR3 runs 13 residues. Here the CDR3 reads CSVELGRSYEQYF. Here the CDR3 DNA reads TGCAGCGTTGAACTAGGACGGAGCTACGAGCAGTACTTC.

The chain joins TRBV10-2 to TRBJ1-5; D is possibly TRBD1 (6 bases). Germline loops: CDR1 WSHSY, CDR2 SAAADI. The CDR3 spans 14 residues. V lost 6 bases and J 7 bases, leaving 16 bases between the germline ends. The CDR3 DNA reads as TGCGCCAGCAGCGTACAGGGCGGTCGGCAGCCCCAGCATTTT. It yields the protein CASSVQGGRQPQHF.

The J gene is TRBJ2-7, the V gene TRBV9; 10 bases align to TRBD1. Unmatched junction bases numbered 5, after V lost 4 bases and J lost 4 bases. The CDR3 is 14 amino acids. From germline, CDR1 is SGDLS and CDR2 YYNGEE. The CDR3 loop reads CASSPGQGKYEQYF. The CDR3 nucleotides are TGTGCCAGCAGCCCGGGACAGGGGAAGTACGAGCAGTACTTC. The full variable domain, with the rest looked up from reference TRBV9 and TRBJ2-7, is DSGVTQTPKHLITATGQRVTLRCSPRSGDLSVYWYQQSLDQGLQFLIQYYNGEERAKGNILERFSAQQFPDLHSELNLSSLELGDSALYFCASSPGQGKYEQYFGPGTRLTVT.

This chain uses TRBV20-1 with TRBJ2-7; TRBD2 aligns across 7 bases. The germline V gene has CDR1 DFQATT and CDR2 SNEGSKA (reference sequence). CDR3 length: 14 amino acids. V lost 6 bases, J lost 4 bases, and 12 bases stayed unmatched. CDR3 nucleotides: TGCAGTGCCCCTAGCGGTGAAAGCAGTTACGAGCAGTACTTC. Its protein product is CSAPSGESSYEQYF.

This clonotype was seen just once. This chain joins TRBV29-1 and TRBJ2-5; either TRBD1 or TRBD2 may supply D (7 bases each). This CDR3 region has 13 residues. CDR1 and CDR2 (germline): SQVTM, ANQGSEA. Trimming cost V 7 bases and J 3 bases, with 15 bases left between them. DNA of the CDR3: TGCAGCGCAGGGGGGGGGGTTGAAGAGACCCAGTACTTC. This sequence encodes CSAGGGVEETQYF.

The chain is built from TRBV25-1 and TRBJ2-7; D is tentatively TRBD1 or TRBD2 (5 bases each). The V gene's germline CDR1 is MGHDK and CDR2 SYGVNS. Trimming pared 6 bases from V and 2 bases from J, leaving 20 bases between. The CDR3 is 16 residues long. The CDR3 bases are TGTGCCAGCAGCTCCCCCGCCGGGACGCCACCCTACGAGCAGTACTTC. Amino acids: CASSSPAGTPPYEQYF.

The V gene is TRBV15, the J gene TRBJ1-3; no clear D. The ends were cut back, 5 bases at V and 2 bases at J, with 16 bases in the middle. CDR1 LNHNV and CDR2 YYDKDF come from the germline V gene (reference sequence). CDR3 size: 16 residues. The CDR3 DNA follows: TGTGCCACCAGCCGAGGACCGGGCGATACTGGAAACACCATATATTTT. This translates into CATSRGPGDTGNTIYF.

The gene calls are TRBV29-1 and TRBJ1-2, with D tentatively TRBD1 (5 bases). The CDR3 extends over 12 amino acids. With 4 bases removed from V and 7 bases from J, the gap between germline ends came to 13 bases. Germline lookup yields CDR1 SQVTM and CDR2 ANQGSEA. The CDR3 here is CSVGGRSTGYTF. In DNA, the CDR3 is TGCAGCGTTGGGGGACGGAGTACTGGCTACACCTTC. The variable domain in full, completed from reference TRBV29-1 and TRBJ1-2, reads SAVISQKPSRDICQRGTSLTIQCQVDSQVTMMFWYRQQPGQSLTLIATANQGSEATYESGFVIDKFPISRPNLTFSTLTVSNMSPEDSSIYLCSVGGRSTGYTFGSGTRLTVV.

This chain uses TRBV24-1 with TRBJ2-7; D assignment may be TRBD1 or TRBD2 (5 bases each). This CDR3 has 12 residues. The V gene's germline CDR1 is KGHDR and CDR2 SFDVKD. V was clipped by 7 bases and J by 3 bases, with 9 bases between them. The CDR3 DNA reads TGTGCCACCAGGACAGACTACTACGAGCAGTACTTC. This codes for CATRTDYYEQYF.

The rearrangement joins TRBV6-5 to TRBJ1-1, with D hard to call. Trimming shortened V by 0 bases and J by 1 base, and 3 bases separated the two germline ends. The CDR3 sequence is 13 residues long. CDR1 and CDR2 from the germline V gene are MNHEY and SVGAGI. The CDR3 coding sequence is TGTGCCAGCAGTTACTCGAAGAACACTGAAGCTTTCTTT. Residues: CASSYSKNTEAFF.

Sample share makes this clonotype medium-sized (0.01 to 0.1%). The V and J genes are TRBV12-3 or TRBV12-4 and TRBJ2-1, with D perhaps TRBD1 (5 bases). V was cut by 8 bases and J by 1 base, with 15 bases left in between. CDR3 length: 15 residues. CDR3 sequence reads: CASAPWPGSYNEQFF. The CDR3 DNA reads TGTGCCAGCGCGCCGTGGCCAGGGTCCTACAATGAGCAGTTCTTC.